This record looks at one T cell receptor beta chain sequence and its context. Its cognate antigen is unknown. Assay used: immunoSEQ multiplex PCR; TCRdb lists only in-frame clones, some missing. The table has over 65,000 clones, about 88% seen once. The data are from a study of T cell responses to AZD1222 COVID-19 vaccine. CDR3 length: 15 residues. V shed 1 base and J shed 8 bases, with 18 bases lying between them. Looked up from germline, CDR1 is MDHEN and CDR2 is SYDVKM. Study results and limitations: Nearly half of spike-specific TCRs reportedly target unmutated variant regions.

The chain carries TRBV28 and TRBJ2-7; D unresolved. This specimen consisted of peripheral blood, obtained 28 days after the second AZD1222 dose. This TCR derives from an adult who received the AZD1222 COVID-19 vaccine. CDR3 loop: CASSLSSVSYSKQYF. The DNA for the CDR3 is TGTGCCAGCAGTTTATCAAGTGTTAGCTACTCGAAGCAGTACTTC.